The present T cell receptor (beta chain) was sequenced within a study of technical replicates of blood from several donors. Generated by immunoSEQ multiplex PCR, the TCRdb table keeps only in-frame clones and is missing some. Of about 14,000 clones listed, less than 90% were seen once; the top ten hold around 11%. Germline assignment: CDR1 MNHNS and CDR2 SASEGT. The length of the CDR3 is 14 residues. With V trimmed by 2 bases and J by 4 bases, 3 bases remained unmatched. This receptor was identified in a human donor in good health. The chain employs TRBV6-1 and TRBJ2-7; TRBD1 agrees at 9 bases. Sequenced material: PBMCs. CDR3 loop: CASSERDRDYEQYF. The CDR3 bases are TGTGCCAGCAGTGAAAGGGACAGGGATTACGAGCAGTACTTC.